Given below is one T cell receptor beta chain in context. The target antigen is unknown. The sample comes from a study of cytomegalovirus exposure and HLA in healthy donors. Assay: immunoSEQ multiplex PCR; the TCRdb copy retains only in-frame clones and omits some. Of 200,000 to 250,000 clones in the sample, approximately 87% were seen once. V was pared by 5 bases and J by 0 bases, with 3 bases of the junction left unmatched. The germline CDR1 and CDR2 sequences are MNHEY and SMNVEV (reference sequence). This CDR3 is built from 15 residues. Study-level points and caveats: Most TCR sequences were rare, but some public TCRs occurred in many donors.

This chain joins TRBV27 and TRBJ2-1; the match to TRBD2 covers 8 bases. Sequenced sample: PBMCs. The clonotype comes from a woman younger than 30 in good health and CMV-seronegative. As DNA, the CDR3 is TGTGCCAGCAGTGAGAGCGGGAGCTCCTACAATGAGCAGTTCTTC. It is translated as CASSESGSSYNEQFF.